These 8 T cell receptor beta chains were sequenced from one sample in a study of T cell changes during pregnancy in multiple sclerosis. Repertoires were generated with immunoSEQ multiplex PCR, while TCRdb's copy carries only in-frame clones and drops some. The sample has approximately 71,000 clones, 80% to 95% seen once. The sample here was peripheral blood, taken in the second trimester of pregnancy. Receptors were obtained from a female donor with multiple sclerosis, enrolled in a pregnancy study.

This chain links TRBV7-3 with TRBJ1-1; the match to TRBD1 covers 9 bases. CDR1 and CDR2 (germline): SGHTA, FQGTGA. J was trimmed by 5 bases and V by 5 bases; bases with no gene match: 6. The CDR3 has 14 residues. The chain's CDR3 is CASSKRDRETEAFF. For the CDR3, the DNA is TGTGCCAGCAGCAAACGGGACAGGGAAACTGAAGCTTTCTTT.

The chain uses TRBV7-6 and TRBJ1-6, with D possibly being TRBD1 (6 bases). CDR3 length: 16 residues. CDR1 and CDR2 from the germline V gene are SGHVS and FNYEAQ. V lost 1 base and J lost 6, with 13 bases in between. This CDR3 reads CASSLVMGASNSPLHF. CDR3 coding DNA: TGTGCCAGCAGCTTAGTAATGGGGGCCTCTAATTCACCCCTCCACTTT. Using reference TRBV7-6 and TRBJ1-6 for the parts outside the CDR3, the full variable domain is GAGVSQSPRYKVTKRGQDVALRCDPISGHVSLYWYRQALGQGPEFLTYFNYEAQQDKSGLPNDRFSAERPEGSISTLTIQRTEQRDSAMYRCASSLVMGASNSPLHFGNGTRLTVT.

The genes are TRBV11-3 and TRBJ2-2; TRBD2 matches 10 bases. V shed 4 bases and J 6 bases; nucleotides not matched to a gene: 8. The CDR3 totals 16 residues. Germline V gives CDR1 SGHNT, CDR2 YENEEA. In DNA, the CDR3 is TGTGCCAGCAGCTCCCACCAGCGGGGGGGTGCCGGGGAGCTGTTTTTT. It encodes CASSSHQRGGAGELFF. The full variable domain, rest sourced from reference TRBV11-3 and TRBJ2-2, is EAGVVQSPRYKIIEKKQPVAFWCNPISGHNTLYWYLQNLGQGPELLIRYENEEAVDDSQLPKDRFSAERLKGVDSTLKIQPAELGDSAVYLCASSSHQRGGAGELFFGEGSRLTVL.

The rearrangement links TRBV9 to TRBJ1-2; possibly TRBD1 for D (5 bases). The germline V gene encodes CDR1 SGDLS and CDR2 YYNGEE. The V end lost 4 bases, the J end lost 3 bases, and 13 bases lay between the germline ends. This CDR3 is 14 amino acids long. The CDR3 bases are TGTGCCAGCAGCCCAACACAGGAATACTATGGCTACACCTTC. Translated: CASSPTQEYYGYTF.

The genes are TRBV6-5 and TRBJ1-5; D perhaps matches TRBD1 (5 bases). Germline V lookup: CDR1 MNHEY, CDR2 SVGAGI. Trimming took 5 bases from V and 4 from J, leaving 9 bases between them. The CDR3 has 13 residues. CDR3 sequence: CASSETVNQPQHF. DNA for the CDR3: TGTGCCAGCAGTGAGACAGTTAATCAGCCCCAGCATTTT.

V gene TRBV7-9 combines with J gene TRBJ2-1, with a tentative D call TRBD2 (5 bases). The CDR3 contains 15 residues. From germline, CDR1 is SEHNR and CDR2 FQNEAQ (reference sequence). V dropped 7 bases and J dropped 11 bases, with 24 bases sitting between them. DNA for the CDR3: TGTGCCAGCACACCTTCGGGCGCGTCGTCGGGGAAGCAGTTCTTC. Encoded protein: CASTPSGASSGKQFF.

The chain is built from TRBV6-5 and TRBJ1-2, with D unclear. Germline CDR1 is MNHEY and CDR2 is SVGAGI. V was pared by 0 bases and J by 0 bases, with 8 bases between. This CDR3 spans 15 amino acids. The CDR3 loop is CASSYSRATNYGYTF. DNA for the CDR3: TGTGCCAGCAGTTACTCGCGGGCGACTAACTATGGCTACACCTTC.

This clone was detected only a few times. The CDR3 region is CASSVTDSTTGELFF. For the CDR3, the DNA is TGTGCCAGCAGCGTAACTGACAGTACCACCGGGGAGCTGTTTTTT. The chain is built from TRBV9 and TRBJ2-2, with TRBD1 as a possible D gene (5 bases). Per the germline V gene, CDR1 is SGDLS and CDR2 is YYNGEE. This CDR3 has 15 residues. Between the trimmed V and J ends, which lost 1 base and 4 bases, there was a span of 11 bases.